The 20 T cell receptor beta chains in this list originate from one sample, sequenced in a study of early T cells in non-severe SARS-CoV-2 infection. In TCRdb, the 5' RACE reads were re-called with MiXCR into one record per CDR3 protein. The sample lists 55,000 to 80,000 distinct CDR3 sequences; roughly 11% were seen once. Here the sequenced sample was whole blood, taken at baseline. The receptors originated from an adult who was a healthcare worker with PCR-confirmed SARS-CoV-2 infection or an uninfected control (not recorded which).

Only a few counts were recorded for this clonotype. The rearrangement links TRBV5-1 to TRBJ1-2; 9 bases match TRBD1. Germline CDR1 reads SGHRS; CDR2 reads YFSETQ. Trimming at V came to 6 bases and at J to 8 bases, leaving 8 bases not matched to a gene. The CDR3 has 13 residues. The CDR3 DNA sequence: TGCGCCAGCAACGAGCCAGGGACAGGGGGCTACACCTTC. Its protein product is CASNEPGTGGYTF.

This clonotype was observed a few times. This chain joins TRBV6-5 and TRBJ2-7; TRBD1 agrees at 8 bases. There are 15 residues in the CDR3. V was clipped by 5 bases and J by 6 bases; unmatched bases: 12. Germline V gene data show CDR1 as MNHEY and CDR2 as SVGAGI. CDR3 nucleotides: TGTGCCAGCAGTCTTCCGGGACAGGTACGAAGCGAGCAGTACTTC. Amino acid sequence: CASSLPGQVRSEQYF.

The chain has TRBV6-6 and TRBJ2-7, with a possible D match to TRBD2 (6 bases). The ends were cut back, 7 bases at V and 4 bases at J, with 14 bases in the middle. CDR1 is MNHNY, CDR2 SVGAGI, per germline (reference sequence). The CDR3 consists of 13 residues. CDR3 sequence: CASTREGRYEQYF. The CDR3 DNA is TGTGCCAGCACCCGCGAAGGGAGGTACGAGCAGTACTTC.

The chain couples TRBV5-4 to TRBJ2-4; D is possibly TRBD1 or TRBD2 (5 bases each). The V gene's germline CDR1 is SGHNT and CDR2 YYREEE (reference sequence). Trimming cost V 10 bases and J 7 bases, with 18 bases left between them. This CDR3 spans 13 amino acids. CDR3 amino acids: CAGGGWRTNIQYF. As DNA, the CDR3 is TGTGCCGGTGGGGGTTGGAGAACTAACATTCAGTACTTC.

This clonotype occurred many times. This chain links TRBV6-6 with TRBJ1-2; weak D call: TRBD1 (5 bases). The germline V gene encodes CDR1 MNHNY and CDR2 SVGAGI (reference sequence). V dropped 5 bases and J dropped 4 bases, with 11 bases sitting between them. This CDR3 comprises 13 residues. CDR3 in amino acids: CASSDRQIYGYTF. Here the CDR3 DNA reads TGTGCCAGCAGTGATCGACAGATCTATGGCTACACCTTC.

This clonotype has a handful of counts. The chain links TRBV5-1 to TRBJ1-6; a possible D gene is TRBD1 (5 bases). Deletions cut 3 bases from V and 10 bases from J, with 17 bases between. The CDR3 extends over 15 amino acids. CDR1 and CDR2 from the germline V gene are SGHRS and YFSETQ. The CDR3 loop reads CASSSGAVGVSPLHF. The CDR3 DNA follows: TGCGCCAGCAGCTCCGGGGCCGTCGGGGTATCACCCCTCCACTTT.

CDR3: CASSFGQSLYNSPLHF. In nucleotides, the CDR3 is TGTGCCAGCAGTTTTGGACAGTCCCTCTATAATTCACCCCTCCACTTT. This chain uses TRBV27 with TRBJ1-6; TRBD1 is a possible D gene (6 bases). The V end was cut by 3 bases, the J end by 3 bases, with 12 bases between. This CDR3 region has 16 residues. CDR1 and CDR2 (germline): MNHEY, SMNVEV (reference sequence).

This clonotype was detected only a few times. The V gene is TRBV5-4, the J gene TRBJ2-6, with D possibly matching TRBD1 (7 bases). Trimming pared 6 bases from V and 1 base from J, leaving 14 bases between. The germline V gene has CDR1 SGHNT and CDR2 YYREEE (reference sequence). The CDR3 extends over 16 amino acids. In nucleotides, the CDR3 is TGTGCCAGCACCGCAGGGGGACTGTCTGGGGCCAACGTCCTGACTTTC. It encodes CASTAGGLSGANVLTF.

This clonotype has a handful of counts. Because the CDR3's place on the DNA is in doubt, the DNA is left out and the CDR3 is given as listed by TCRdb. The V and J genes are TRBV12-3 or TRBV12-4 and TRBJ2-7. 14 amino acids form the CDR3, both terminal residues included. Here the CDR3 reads CASSTSLLSYEQYF.

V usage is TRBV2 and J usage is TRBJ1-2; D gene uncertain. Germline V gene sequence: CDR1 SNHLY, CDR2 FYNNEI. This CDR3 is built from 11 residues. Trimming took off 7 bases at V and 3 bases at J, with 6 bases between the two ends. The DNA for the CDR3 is TGTGCCAGCAAGACTTACTATGGCTACACCTTC. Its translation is CASKTYYGYTF.

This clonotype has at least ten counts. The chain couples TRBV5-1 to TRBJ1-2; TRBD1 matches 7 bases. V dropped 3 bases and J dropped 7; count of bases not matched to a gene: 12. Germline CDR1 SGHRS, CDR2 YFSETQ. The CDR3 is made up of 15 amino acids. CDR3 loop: CASSSIVKGARGYTF. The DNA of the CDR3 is TGCGCCAGCAGCTCCATTGTCAAGGGGGCTCGTGGCTACACCTTC.

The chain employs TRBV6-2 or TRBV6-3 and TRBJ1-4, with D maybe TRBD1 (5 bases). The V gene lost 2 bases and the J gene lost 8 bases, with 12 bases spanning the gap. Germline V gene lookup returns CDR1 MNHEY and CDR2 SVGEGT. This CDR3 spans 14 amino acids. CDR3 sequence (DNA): TGTGCCAGCAGTTACGCCGGACACGACGAAAAACTGTTTTTT. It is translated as CASSYAGHDEKLFF.

The CDR3 sequence is CASSLGAGVAWELFF. The DNA of the CDR3 is TGTGCCAGCAGCTTAGGGGCGGGAGTGGCCTGGGAGCTGTTTTTT. The chain carries TRBV7-2 and TRBJ2-2; 7 positions agree with TRBD2. Germline CDR1 and CDR2: SGHTA and FQGNSA. Trimming took 1 base from V and 9 from J; bases not matched to a gene: 8. The CDR3 is 15 residues long.

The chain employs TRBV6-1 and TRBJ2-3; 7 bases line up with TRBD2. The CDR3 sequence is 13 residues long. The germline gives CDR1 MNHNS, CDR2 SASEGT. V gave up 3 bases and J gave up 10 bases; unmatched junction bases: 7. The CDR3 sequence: CASSELPGLSQYF. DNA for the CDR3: TGTGCCAGCAGTGAGCTCCCGGGACTATCGCAGTATTTT.

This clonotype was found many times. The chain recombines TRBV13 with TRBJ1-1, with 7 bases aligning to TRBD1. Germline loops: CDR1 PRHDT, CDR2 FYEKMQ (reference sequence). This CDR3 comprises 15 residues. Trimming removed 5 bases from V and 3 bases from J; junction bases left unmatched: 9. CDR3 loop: CASSNPYRGHTEAFF. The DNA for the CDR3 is TGTGCCAGCAGCAACCCATACAGGGGCCACACTGAAGCTTTCTTT.

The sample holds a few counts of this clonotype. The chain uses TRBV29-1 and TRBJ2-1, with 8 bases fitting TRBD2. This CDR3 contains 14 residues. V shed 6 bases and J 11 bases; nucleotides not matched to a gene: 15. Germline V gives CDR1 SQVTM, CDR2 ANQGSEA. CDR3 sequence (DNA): TGCAGCGTGCGTGGACTAGCAGTGATCTCTAAGCAGTTCTTC. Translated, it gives CSVRGLAVISKQFF.

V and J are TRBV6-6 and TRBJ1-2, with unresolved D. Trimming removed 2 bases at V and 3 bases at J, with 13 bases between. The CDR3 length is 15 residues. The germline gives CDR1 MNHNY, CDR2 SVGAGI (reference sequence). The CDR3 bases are TGTGCCAGCAGTTACCTCCCGGATTTGTACTATGGCTACACCTTC. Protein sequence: CASSYLPDLYYGYTF.

CDR3: CASSLSIGTGDNSPLHF. DNA of the CDR3: TGTGCCAGCAGTTTATCGATCGGGACAGGGGATAATTCACCCCTCCACTTT. This chain joins TRBV27 and TRBJ1-6; TRBD1 aligns across 10 bases. The junction had 4 bases not matched to a gene; V was cut back by 0 bases and J by 5 bases. CDR3 length: 17 amino acids. Per the germline V gene, CDR1 is MNHEY and CDR2 is SMNVEV (reference sequence).

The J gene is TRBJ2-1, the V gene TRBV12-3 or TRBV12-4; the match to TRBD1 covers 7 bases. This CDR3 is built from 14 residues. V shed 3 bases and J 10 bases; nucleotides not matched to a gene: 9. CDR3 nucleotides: TGTGCCAGCAGTTTGGGGACAGTCTACACGGAGCAGTTCTTC. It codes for CASSLGTVYTEQFF.

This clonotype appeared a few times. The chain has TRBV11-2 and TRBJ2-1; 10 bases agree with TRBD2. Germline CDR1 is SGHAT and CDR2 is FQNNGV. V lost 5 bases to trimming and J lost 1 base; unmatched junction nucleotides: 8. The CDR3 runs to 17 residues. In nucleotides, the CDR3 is TGTGCCAGCAGCCGTCTAGCGGGAGCACGGTCCTACAATGAGCAGTTCTTC. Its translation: CASSRLAGARSYNEQFF.